Below are 26 T cell receptor beta chains sequenced from a single sample in a study of monozygotic twins with inflammatory bowel disease. From the 5' RACE reads, TCRdb lists one entry per CDR3 protein and no DNA. In total, the table holds approximately 300,000 distinct CDR3 sequences. Sequenced: blood. The receptors come from a human donor with ulcerative colitis or Crohn's disease, or a healthy co-twin of an affected twin (not recorded which).

The CDR3 loop reads CASSYSGLAGTNEQFF. This chain links TRBV6-5 with TRBJ2-1; TCRdb's D call, TRBD2, is unchecked because there is no DNA. The germline V gene encodes CDR1 MNHEY and CDR2 SVGAGI. This CDR3 spans 16 amino acids.

The V and J genes are TRBV6-2 or TRBV6-3 and TRBJ1-1; checking the TCRdb D call of TRBD1 is not possible without DNA. The CDR3 runs to 18 residues. Germline values: CDR1 MNHEY, CDR2 SVGEGT. CDR3 protein: CASSYYPAHRVGNTEAFF.

The V gene is TRBV15, the J gene TRBJ2-1; TCRdb returns TRBD2, unconfirmable since there is no DNA. This CDR3 is 15 amino acids long. Germline values: CDR1 LNHNV, CDR2 YYDKDF (reference sequence). CDR3 residues: CATSGTGLAWNEQFF.

The rearrangement uses TRBV27 and TRBJ2-1; with no DNA, the TCRdb D assignment of TRBD1 cannot be verified. The CDR3 extends over 15 amino acids. In germline, CDR1 is MNHEY, CDR2 SMNVEV (reference sequence). The CDR3 protein is CASSLPGQWPNEQFF.

The rearrangement links TRBV4-3 to TRBJ1-2. The CDR3 length is 14 residues. Germline-derived CDR1 and CDR2 are LGHNA and YSLEER. This CDR3 is CASRKAVANYGYTF.

The V gene is TRBV11-2, the J gene TRBJ2-1; the D call of TRBD2 rests on TCRdb alone, since no DNA is present to check it. Germline CDR1 SGHAT, CDR2 FQNNGV. The CDR3 consists of 16 residues. CDR3: CASSFGGLAGNNEQFF.

V gene TRBV4-3 combines with J gene TRBJ2-3. The CDR3 is made up of 16 amino acids. Germline V gives CDR1 LGHNA, CDR2 YSLEER. The CDR3 reads CASSQGRLFSTDTQYF.

The chain has TRBV9 and TRBJ2-1. CDR1 is SGDLS, CDR2 YYNGEE, per germline. The CDR3 is 14 amino acids. The CDR3 protein is CASSVLAENNEQFF.

CDR3 loop: CASSPGTGATGELFF. The chain joins TRBV3-1 to TRBJ2-2; no DNA is available, so the TRBD1 call from TCRdb remains unchecked. Germline loops: CDR1 LGHDT, CDR2 YNNKEL (reference sequence). This CDR3 has 15 residues. Together with reference TRBV3-1 and TRBJ2-2, the CDR3 gives the full variable domain: DTAVSQTPKYLVTQMGNDKSIKCEQNLGHDTMYWYKQDSKKFLKIMFSYNNKELIINETVPNRFSPKSPDKAHLNLHINSLELGDSAVYFCASSPGTGATGELFFGEGSRLTVL.

V gene TRBV4-1 combines with J gene TRBJ2-3; TCRdb outputs TRBD1, but without DNA this stays unchecked. CDR3 size: 21 residues. The germline V gene has CDR1 MGHRA and CDR2 YSYEKL. The CDR3 is CASSRKQGAPGLATSTDTQYF.

J is TRBJ2-7 and V is TRBV6-5; TCRdb returns TRBD2, unconfirmable since there is no DNA. Germline values: CDR1 MNHEY, CDR2 SVGAGI. The CDR3 contains 19 residues. CDR3 amino acids: CASSYAASGRASPTYEQYF.

J is TRBJ2-7 and V is TRBV7-2; TCRdb outputs TRBD2, but without DNA this stays unchecked. This CDR3 region has 15 residues. Germline values: CDR1 SGHTA, CDR2 FQGNSA. The CDR3 protein is CASSLDPSGVYVQYF.

This chain links TRBV7-2 with TRBJ2-7; the D call of TRBD1 rests on TCRdb alone, since no DNA is present to check it. This CDR3 spans 14 amino acids. Germline CDR1 SGHTA, CDR2 FQGNSA. The CDR3 here is CASSLNREQHEQYF.

V is TRBV6-2 or TRBV6-3 and J is TRBJ2-7; TCRdb picks TRBD2, but there is no DNA to check that call. The CDR3 totals 14 residues. Germline-derived CDR1 and CDR2 are MNHEY and SVGEGT. The chain's CDR3 is CASSDFSEAYEQYF.

The chain couples TRBV5-4 to TRBJ2-5; the TCRdb D gene call, TRBD2, has no DNA to confirm it. Germline loops: CDR1 SGHNT, CDR2 YYREEE (reference sequence). This CDR3 has 18 residues. The chain's CDR3 is CASSFGTSGHSGQETQYF. Looking up the rest from reference TRBV5-4 and TRBJ2-5 gives the full variable domain: ETGVTQSPTHLIKTRGQQVTLRCSSQSGHNTVSWYQQALGQGPQFIFQYYREEENGRGNFPPRFSGLQFPNYSSELNVNALELDDSALYLCASSFGTSGHSGQETQYFGPGTRLLVL.

The chain has TRBV25-1 and TRBJ2-1; the D call of TRBD2 rests on TCRdb alone, since no DNA is present to check it. Germline assignment: CDR1 MGHDK and CDR2 SYGVNS. The CDR3 is 14 amino acids. The CDR3 spells CASTAGLAPNEQFF. Drawing the rest from reference TRBV25-1 and TRBJ2-1, the complete variable domain is EADIYQTPRYLVIGTGKKITLECSQTMGHDKMYWYQQDPGMELHLIHYSYGVNSTEKGDLSSESTVSRIRTEHFPLTLESARPSHTSQYLCASTAGLAPNEQFFGPGTRLTVL.

This sequence joins TRBV10-3 and TRBJ2-3; TCRdb calls TRBD2, which cannot be checked without DNA. Germline values: CDR1 ENHRY, CDR2 SYGVKD. CDR3 length: 15 residues. This CDR3 reads CAISALAGDTDTQYF.

The rearrangement joins TRBV6-5 to TRBJ2-7. The CDR3 length is 13 residues. In germline, CDR1 is MNHEY, CDR2 SVGAGI. The CDR3 sequence: CASRQDTTYEQYF.

CDR3 sequence reads: CASSLLLEDSPLHF. The chain joins TRBV4-3 to TRBJ1-6. The germline CDR1 and CDR2 sequences are LGHNA and YSLEER. The CDR3 consists of 14 residues.

The chain has TRBV6-1 and TRBJ2-7; the D call from TCRdb, TRBD2, cannot be confirmed without DNA. Germline CDR1 reads MNHNS; CDR2 reads SASEGT. The CDR3 is made up of 16 amino acids. The CDR3 region is CASSERTSGGAYEQYF.

V and J are TRBV7-2 and TRBJ1-5. The CDR3 runs 14 residues. Germline V gene data show CDR1 as SGHTA and CDR2 as FQGNSA. The CDR3 loop reads CASSDTNARQPQHF.

The rearrangement joins TRBV4-3 to TRBJ1-6; checking the TCRdb D call of TRBD1 is not possible without DNA. The CDR3 consists of 14 residues. From germline, CDR1 is LGHNA and CDR2 YSLEER. The CDR3 here is CASSQGQNNSPLHF.

The CDR3 protein is CASREGGSSYEQYF. This rearrangement joins TRBV12-3 or TRBV12-4 to TRBJ2-7; the D gene TCRdb calls, TRBD1, cannot be checked with no DNA. The CDR3 is 14 residues long.

V gene TRBV7-9 combines with J gene TRBJ2-7; the TRBD1 assignment by TCRdb is unverifiable without DNA. From germline, CDR1 is SEHNR and CDR2 FQNEAQ (reference sequence). CDR3 length: 15 residues. The CDR3 loop reads CASSFSRGVFYEQYF.

The rearrangement joins TRBV7-2 to TRBJ1-5; the TCRdb call, TRBD1, lacks DNA for checking. This CDR3 is built from 16 residues. CDR1 is SGHTA and CDR2 is FQGNSA in the germline V gene. This chain's CDR3 is CASSLAFGGTDQPQHF.

The chain carries TRBV5-1 and TRBJ2-7; TCRdb selects TRBD2, and the lack of DNA leaves this call unchecked. Germline V gene sequence: CDR1 SGHRS, CDR2 YFSETQ. This CDR3 contains 14 residues. The CDR3 loop reads CASRVVAGTYEQYF.